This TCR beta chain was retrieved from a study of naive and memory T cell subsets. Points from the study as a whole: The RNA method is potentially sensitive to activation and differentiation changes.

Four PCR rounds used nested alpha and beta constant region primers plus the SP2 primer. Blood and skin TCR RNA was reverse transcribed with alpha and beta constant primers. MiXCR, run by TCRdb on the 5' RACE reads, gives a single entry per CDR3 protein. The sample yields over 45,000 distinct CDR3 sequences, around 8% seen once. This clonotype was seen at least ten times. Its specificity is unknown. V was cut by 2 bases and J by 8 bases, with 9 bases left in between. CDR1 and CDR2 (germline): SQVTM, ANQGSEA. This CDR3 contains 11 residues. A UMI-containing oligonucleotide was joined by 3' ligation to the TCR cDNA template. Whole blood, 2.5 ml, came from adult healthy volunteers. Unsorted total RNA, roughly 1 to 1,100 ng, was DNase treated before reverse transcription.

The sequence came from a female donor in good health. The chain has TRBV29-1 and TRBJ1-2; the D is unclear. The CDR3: CSVEITGGYTF. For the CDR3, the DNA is TGCAGCGTTGAAATTACGGGAGGCTACACCTTC. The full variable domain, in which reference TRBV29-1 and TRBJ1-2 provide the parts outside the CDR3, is SAVISQKPSRDICQRGTSLTIQCQVDSQVTMMFWYRQQPGQSLTLIATANQGSEATYESGFVIDKFPISRPNLTFSTLTVSNMSPEDSSIYLCSVEITGGYTFGSGTRLTVV.